A selection of T cell receptor beta chains follows, all from one sample in a study of radiation and T cells in renal cell carcinoma. Generated by immunoSEQ multiplex PCR, the TCRdb table keeps only in-frame clones and is missing some. This table has under 25,000 clones, 55% to 65% appearing once. The material was tumor tissue, obtained from a patient whose treatment included radiotherapy and nephrectomy. The receptors were gathered from a woman in her sixties or seventies with renal cell carcinoma. Each CDR3 is given with its conserved first and last residue. The D gene is left open where the match is weak. Rows may omit the clone size; those that give it use once, few, many or a size class.

D gene: NA; clone size: NA; V gene: TRBV7-9; J gene: TRBJ1-5; CDR3 DNA: TGTGCCAGCAGCTCAACAGGAGTTAGCAATCAGCCCCAGCATTTT; CDR3 protein: CASSSTGVSNQPQHF
D gene: NA; clone size: few; V gene: TRBV2; J gene: TRBJ1-1; CDR3 DNA: TGTGCCAGCAGGAGACGTAGCGGCACTGAAGCTTTCTTT; CDR3 protein: CASRRRSGTEAFF
D gene: TRBD1; clone size: few; V gene: TRBV2; J gene: TRBJ1-6; CDR3 DNA: TGTGCCAGCAGGGACCGGGACAGGGGGTTGCATTCACCCCTCCACTTT; CDR3 protein: CASRDRDRGLHSPLHF
D gene: NA; clone size: NA; V gene: TRBV6-5; J gene: TRBJ1-5; CDR3 DNA: TGTGCCAGCAGCTCACTAGACCGGAATCAGCCCCAGCATTTT; CDR3 protein: CASSSLDRNQPQHF
D gene: TRBD1; clone size: once; V gene: TRBV29-1; J gene: TRBJ1-1; CDR3 DNA: TGCAGCGCCGCGGGACAGTTGAACACTGAAGCTTTCTTT; CDR3 protein: CSAAGQLNTEAFF
D gene: NA; clone size: few; V gene: TRBV19; J gene: TRBJ1-1; CDR3 DNA: TGTGCCAGTAGTCCGGGGGGACCCCGTAATTTGAACACTGAAGCTTTCTTT; CDR3 protein: CASSPGGPRNLNTEAFF
D gene: NA; clone size: NA; V gene: TRBV7-6; J gene: TRBJ2-2; CDR3 DNA: TGTGCCAGCAGCCCCCTCAACGGGGGTACCGGGGAGCTGTTTTTT; CDR3 protein: CASSPLNGGTGELFF
D gene: NA; clone size: NA; V gene: TRBV27; J gene: TRBJ1-2; CDR3 DNA: TGTGCCACAGGCGACAATCGTGGCTACACCTTC; CDR3 protein: CATGDNRGYTF
D gene: NA; clone size: NA; V gene: TRBV4-3; J gene: TRBJ2-5; CDR3 DNA: TGCGCCAGCAGCCAAGGCCTGGGGAGGGAGACCCAGTACTTC; CDR3 protein: CASSQGLGRETQYF
D gene: TRBD1; clone size: NA; V gene: TRBV6-1; J gene: TRBJ1-1; CDR3 DNA: TGTGCCAGCCAGGGACAGGGGAGTGGCACTGAAGCTTTCTTT; CDR3 protein: CASQGQGSGTEAFF
D gene: NA; clone size: NA; V gene: TRBV14; J gene: TRBJ2-1; CDR3 DNA: TGTGCCAGCAGCCAAATCGGGGCAGGAGCTTACAATGAGCAGTTCTTC; CDR3 protein: CASSQIGAGAYNEQFF
D gene: TRBD2; clone size: NA; V gene: TRBV5-1; J gene: TRBJ2-1; CDR3 DNA: TGCGCCAGCAGCCTTGGGACTAGCGGATCTTACAATGAGCAGTTCTTC; CDR3 protein: CASSLGTSGSYNEQFF